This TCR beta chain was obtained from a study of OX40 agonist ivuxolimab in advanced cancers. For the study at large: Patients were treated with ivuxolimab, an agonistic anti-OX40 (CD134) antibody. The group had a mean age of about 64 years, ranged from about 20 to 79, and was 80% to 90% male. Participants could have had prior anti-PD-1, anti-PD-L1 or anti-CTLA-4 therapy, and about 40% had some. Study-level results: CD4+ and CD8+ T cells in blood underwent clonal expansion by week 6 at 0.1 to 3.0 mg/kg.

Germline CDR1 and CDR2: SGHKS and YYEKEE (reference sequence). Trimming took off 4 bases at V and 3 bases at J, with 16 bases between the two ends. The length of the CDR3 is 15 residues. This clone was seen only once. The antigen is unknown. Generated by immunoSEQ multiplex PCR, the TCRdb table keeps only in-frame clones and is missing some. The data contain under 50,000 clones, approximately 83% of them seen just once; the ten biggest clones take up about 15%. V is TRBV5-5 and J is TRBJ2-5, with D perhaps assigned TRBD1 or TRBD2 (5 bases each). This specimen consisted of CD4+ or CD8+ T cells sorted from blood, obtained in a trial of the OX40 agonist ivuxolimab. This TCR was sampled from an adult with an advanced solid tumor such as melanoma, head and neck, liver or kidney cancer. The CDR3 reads CASSLRETEEETQYF. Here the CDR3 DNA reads TGTGCCAGCAGCCTAAGGGAGACAGAGGAAGAGACCCAGTACTTC.